Following are 5 T cell receptor beta chains from one sample sequenced in a study of T-cell memory formation after mild COVID-19. A single record per CDR3 protein comes from TCRdb applying MiXCR to the 5' RACE reads. The sample lists about 340,000 distinct CDR3 sequences, approximately 15% occurring once. The sequencing sample was made of PBMCs or a T cell subset sorted from them (not recorded which). These receptors all come from a man between 18 and 35 years old who had mild COVID-19 (a few samples of this study predate the infection). Cell type and time point are not known.

Many counts were recorded for this clonotype. The chain combines TRBV4-2 with TRBJ1-4, with D possibly matching TRBD1 (5 bases). Trimming removed 1 base at V and 5 bases at J, with 5 bases between. CDR1 LGHNA and CDR2 YNFKEQ come from the germline V gene. CDR3 length: 13 residues. This CDR3 reads CASSQAGNEKLFF. The CDR3, as DNA: TGTGCCAGCAGCCAAGCAGGGAATGAAAAACTGTTTTTT.

This clonotype was observed a handful of times. This chain links TRBV10-3 with TRBJ1-2, with 8 bases aligning to TRBD1. J was trimmed by 8 bases and V by 8 bases; bases with no gene match: 7. Germline V CDR1 and CDR2: ENHRY, SYGVKD. This CDR3 is built from 12 residues. Here the CDR3 DNA reads TGTGCCATCGATGCAGGGGGCGGCGGCTACACCTTC. The encoded protein is CAIDAGGGGYTF.

J is TRBJ1-3 and V is TRBV4-3, with TRBD1 matching 8 bases. The CDR3 loop spans 14 amino acids. The V gene end was trimmed by 5 bases and the J gene end by 4 bases; junction bases not matched to a gene: 4. Germline CDR1 and CDR2: LGHNA and YSLEER. The chain's CDR3 is CASSDRGSGNTIYF. In DNA form, the CDR3 reads TGCGCCAGCAGCGACAGGGGATCGGGAAACACCATATATTTT.

This clonotype was seen only a few times. The J gene is TRBJ1-5, the V gene TRBV9, with D hard to call. The V gene's germline CDR1 is SGDLS and CDR2 YYNGEE. The CDR3 has 15 residues. V gave up 0 bases and J gave up 0 bases, with 7 bases separating them. In DNA, the CDR3 is TGTGCCAGCAGCGTAGGTGGTCATAGCAATCAGCCCCAGCATTTT. Encoded protein: CASSVGGHSNQPQHF.

This clonotype was observed many times. The V gene is TRBV30, the J gene TRBJ2-7; 10 nucleotides align to TRBD1. V was pared by 5 bases and J by 3 bases, with 7 bases of the junction left unmatched. The CDR3 totals 14 residues. The germline gives CDR1 GTSNPN, CDR2 SVGIG (reference sequence). The CDR3 spells CAWDPGQGYYEQYF. The DNA of the CDR3 is TGTGCCTGGGACCCGGGACAGGGGTACTACGAGCAGTACTTC.